A selection of T cell receptor beta chains follows, all from one sample in a study of blood T cell repertoires in COVID-19. The repertoire was sequenced with immunoSEQ multiplex PCR; TCRdb's copy has only in-frame clones and lacks some. The profile shows hundreds of thousands of clones, about nine tenths of them singletons. The sequencing sample was made of peripheral blood. The receptors were sampled from a woman in her forties or fifties with COVID-19, enrolled during active disease. The CDR3 runs from the conserved cysteine through the conserved F or W. Fields, in order: D gene, J gene, V gene, clone size, CDR3 DNA, CDR3 protein. D genes are given only for firm matches. Rows may omit the clone size; those that give it use once, few, many or a size class.

d_gene: NA
j_gene: TRBJ1-1
v_gene: TRBV6-5
abundance: few
CDR3nt: TGTGCCAGCAGCGGTACAGGGATCACTGAAGCTTTCTTT
CDR3aa: CASSGTGITEAFF

d_gene: TRBD2
j_gene: TRBJ2-1
v_gene: TRBV19
abundance: NA
CDR3nt: TGTGCCAGTAGTATACTAGCGGGGGGCTTAAATGAGCAGTTCTTC
CDR3aa: CASSILAGGLNEQFF

d_gene: NA
j_gene: TRBJ2-3
v_gene: TRBV9
abundance: NA
CDR3nt: TGTGCCAGCAGCGTAGAGGGAGCAACAGATACGCAGTATTTT
CDR3aa: CASSVEGATDTQYF

d_gene: TRBD2
j_gene: TRBJ2-3
v_gene: TRBV20-1
abundance: NA
CDR3nt: TGCAGTGCTAGTAAGGTTTCGACTAGCGGGGGGCCCACAGATACGCAGTATTTT
CDR3aa: CSASKVSTSGGPTDTQYF

d_gene: NA
j_gene: TRBJ2-7
v_gene: TRBV7-8
abundance: NA
CDR3nt: TGTGCCAGCAGCTTAGGTCCGGTTACCTACGAGCAGTACTTC
CDR3aa: CASSLGPVTYEQYF

d_gene: NA
j_gene: TRBJ1-6
v_gene: TRBV2
abundance: few
CDR3nt: TGTGCCAGCGGGGGGAGCTCCTATAATTCACCCCTCCACTTT
CDR3aa: CASGGSSYNSPLHF

d_gene: NA
j_gene: TRBJ1-1
v_gene: TRBV12-3/TRBV12-4
abundance: NA
CDR3nt: TGTGCCAGCAGTTTTGGCCAGGACACTGAAGCTTTCTTT
CDR3aa: CASSFGQDTEAFF

d_gene: TRBD1
j_gene: TRBJ1-2
v_gene: TRBV9
abundance: NA
CDR3nt: TGTGCCAGCAGCGTCGGGACAGGGACTAACTATGGCTACACCTTC
CDR3aa: CASSVGTGTNYGYTF

d_gene: NA
j_gene: TRBJ2-7
v_gene: TRBV14
abundance: few
CDR3nt: TGTGCCAGCAGCCAAGATTTTGCGGGCTACGAGCAGTACTTC
CDR3aa: CASSQDFAGYEQYF

d_gene: NA
j_gene: TRBJ1-2
v_gene: TRBV6-6
abundance: NA
CDR3nt: TGTGCCAGCAGTTACACCGTTTATCAGGTGGGCTATGGCTACACCTTC
CDR3aa: CASSYTVYQVGYGYTF

d_gene: TRBD1
j_gene: TRBJ1-6
v_gene: TRBV5-1
abundance: NA
CDR3nt: TGCGCCAGCAGGGGTATAGGACAGGGGTCGACACCCCTCCACTTT
CDR3aa: CASRGIGQGSTPLHF

d_gene: TRBD2
j_gene: TRBJ2-1
v_gene: TRBV11-2
abundance: NA
CDR3nt: TGTGCCAGCAGCTTAGGACTAGCGGGGGAGGAGCAGTTCTTC
CDR3aa: CASSLGLAGEEQFF

d_gene: TRBD2
j_gene: TRBJ2-3
v_gene: TRBV3-1/TRBV3-2
abundance: NA
CDR3nt: TGTGCCAGCAGCCAAGCGAGGACTAGCGGGGGATGGTATTTT
CDR3aa: CASSQARTSGGWYF

d_gene: TRBD1
j_gene: TRBJ2-1
v_gene: TRBV24-1
abundance: once
CDR3nt: TGTGCCACCGCCGGGACAGCGATCGGTGAGCAGTTCTTC
CDR3aa: CATAGTAIGEQFF

d_gene: TRBD1
j_gene: TRBJ2-3
v_gene: TRBV2
abundance: few
CDR3nt: TGTGCCATCGGGACAGACACAGATACGCAGTATTTT
CDR3aa: CAIGTDTDTQYF

d_gene: NA
j_gene: TRBJ2-1
v_gene: TRBV27
abundance: NA
CDR3nt: TGTGCCAGCTGCGTAGCGGCCAACAATGAGCAGTTCTTC
CDR3aa: CASCVAANNEQFF

d_gene: TRBD1
j_gene: TRBJ1-1
v_gene: TRBV5-1
abundance: NA
CDR3nt: TGCGCCAGCAGCCGTGACAGGGGGACGAACACTGAAGCTTTCTTT
CDR3aa: CASSRDRGTNTEAFF

d_gene: NA
j_gene: TRBJ1-5
v_gene: TRBV19
abundance: NA
CDR3nt: TGTGCCAGTAGTATGGCCAGTAATCAGCCCCAGCATTTT
CDR3aa: CASSMASNQPQHF

d_gene: NA
j_gene: TRBJ2-1
v_gene: TRBV5-1
abundance: NA
CDR3nt: TGCGCCAGCAGCTTGGTTGGGGGGAACAATGAGCAGTTCTTC
CDR3aa: CASSLVGGNNEQFF

d_gene: NA
j_gene: TRBJ1-1
v_gene: TRBV7-3
abundance: once
CDR3nt: TGTGCCAGCAGCACTCAGGGGAACACTGAAGCTTTCTTT
CDR3aa: CASSTQGNTEAFF

d_gene: TRBD1
j_gene: TRBJ2-1
v_gene: TRBV5-1
abundance: NA
CDR3nt: TGCGCCAGCAGCTTGGGACTACAGGGGAGTAGGGAGCAGTTCTTC
CDR3aa: CASSLGLQGSREQFF

d_gene: TRBD1
j_gene: TRBJ2-2
v_gene: TRBV7-9
abundance: NA
CDR3nt: TGTGCCAGCAGCTTCTCCGGGACAGGGGTACACACCGGGGAGCTGTTTTTT
CDR3aa: CASSFSGTGVHTGELFF

d_gene: TRBD2
j_gene: TRBJ2-1
v_gene: TRBV10-3
abundance: NA
CDR3nt: TGTGCCATCAGTGTTCTAGCGGGGTTGTACAATGAGCAGTTCTTC
CDR3aa: CAISVLAGLYNEQFF

d_gene: NA
j_gene: TRBJ1-3
v_gene: TRBV2
abundance: NA
CDR3nt: TGTGCCAGCAGTGATGGCAGAACACTATTTTCTGGAAACACCATATATTTT
CDR3aa: CASSDGRTLFSGNTIYF

d_gene: NA
j_gene: TRBJ1-5
v_gene: TRBV28
abundance: NA
CDR3nt: TGTGCCAGCAGGCCAAGGGTGTACGGGGGTCAGCCCCAGCATTTT
CDR3aa: CASRPRVYGGQPQHF

d_gene: NA
j_gene: TRBJ1-2
v_gene: TRBV28
abundance: NA
CDR3nt: TGTGCCACCTCCTTGGGGGGGCGCGTTTGGTATGGCTACACCTTC
CDR3aa: CATSLGGRVWYGYTF

d_gene: NA
j_gene: TRBJ1-2
v_gene: TRBV2
abundance: NA
CDR3nt: TGTGCCAGCCGACGGACGGGATATGGCTACACCTTC
CDR3aa: CASRRTGYGYTF

d_gene: TRBD1
j_gene: TRBJ2-7
v_gene: TRBV5-5
abundance: NA
CDR3nt: TGTGCCAGCAGCTTGAGTCCGGGACAGAGCTCCTACGAGCAGTACTTC
CDR3aa: CASSLSPGQSSYEQYF

d_gene: TRBD1
j_gene: TRBJ1-2
v_gene: TRBV5-4
abundance: NA
CDR3nt: TGTGCCAGCAGCACTGGACAGGGACTTAACTATGGCTACACCTTC
CDR3aa: CASSTGQGLNYGYTF

d_gene: NA
j_gene: TRBJ1-1
v_gene: TRBV28
abundance: NA
CDR3nt: TGCGGGGGAGGGGGTAGCCCTGAAGCTTTCTTT
CDR3aa: CGGGGSPEAFF

d_gene: TRBD2
j_gene: TRBJ2-7
v_gene: TRBV6-1
abundance: NA
CDR3nt: TGTGCCAGCAGTGAAGTCCCTGGTAGCGGGTCGGCCTACGAGCAGTACTTC
CDR3aa: CASSEVPGSGSAYEQYF

d_gene: TRBD1
j_gene: TRBJ2-7
v_gene: TRBV19
abundance: once
CDR3nt: TGTGCCAGTAGTGTCGGGACAGGGCTATCCTACGAGCAGTACTTC
CDR3aa: CASSVGTGLSYEQYF

d_gene: TRBD1
j_gene: TRBJ2-1
v_gene: TRBV24-1
abundance: NA
CDR3nt: TGTGCCACCAGTGATTCCGGGACAGGGGATTACAATGAGCAGTTCTTC
CDR3aa: CATSDSGTGDYNEQFF

d_gene: NA
j_gene: TRBJ2-3
v_gene: TRBV5-4
abundance: NA
CDR3nt: TGTGCCAGCAGCAGGGAGGGGGGAGATACGCAGTATTTT
CDR3aa: CASSREGGDTQYF

d_gene: TRBD1
j_gene: TRBJ2-7
v_gene: TRBV2
abundance: NA
CDR3nt: TGTGCCAGCAGTAGGGGGACAGGGTCCGAGCAGTACTTC
CDR3aa: CASSRGTGSEQYF

d_gene: NA
j_gene: TRBJ1-2
v_gene: TRBV29-1
abundance: NA
CDR3nt: TGCAGCGTTGGTTTCGGGCGGGCCTATGGCTACACCTTC
CDR3aa: CSVGFGRAYGYTF

d_gene: NA
j_gene: TRBJ2-1
v_gene: TRBV10-3
abundance: NA
CDR3nt: TGTGCCGTTAGGGGGGGTAATGAGCAGTTCTTC
CDR3aa: CAVRGGNEQFF

d_gene: NA
j_gene: TRBJ2-1
v_gene: TRBV30
abundance: NA
CDR3nt: TGTGCCCAGGGTAGGGTTGAGCAGTTCTTC
CDR3aa: CAQGRVEQFF

d_gene: NA
j_gene: TRBJ2-6
v_gene: TRBV19
abundance: few
CDR3nt: TGTGCCAGTAGGACCGACTCCTCTGGGGCCAACGTCCTGACTTTC
CDR3aa: CASRTDSSGANVLTF

d_gene: NA
j_gene: TRBJ2-7
v_gene: TRBV5-1
abundance: once
CDR3nt: TGCGCCAGCAGCATCGTACCGGGAGCCTACGAGCAGTACTTC
CDR3aa: CASSIVPGAYEQYF

d_gene: TRBD1
j_gene: TRBJ2-7
v_gene: TRBV5-1
abundance: NA
CDR3nt: TGCGCCAGCAGCTTGGCGGGACAGCACTACGAGCAGTACTTC
CDR3aa: CASSLAGQHYEQYF

d_gene: NA
j_gene: TRBJ2-7
v_gene: TRBV2
abundance: NA
CDR3nt: TGTGCCAGCAACTACGGGACTCTCGTCACCGGGTGG
CDR3aa: CASNYGTLVTGW

d_gene: NA
j_gene: TRBJ1-2
v_gene: TRBV28
abundance: NA
CDR3nt: TGTGCCAGCAGTCTCTCTTATGGCTACACCTTC
CDR3aa: CASSLSYGYTF

d_gene: NA
j_gene: TRBJ1-2
v_gene: TRBV12-3/TRBV12-4
abundance: NA
CDR3nt: TGTGCCAGCAGACAGAGAGCTAACTATGGCTACACCTTC
CDR3aa: CASRQRANYGYTF

d_gene: NA
j_gene: TRBJ2-1
v_gene: TRBV5-1
abundance: NA
CDR3nt: TGCGCCAGCAGCTTGGAAGGGGCAGAAGCGAGCTCCTACAATGAGCAGTTCTTC
CDR3aa: CASSLEGAEASSYNEQFF

d_gene: NA
j_gene: TRBJ1-2
v_gene: TRBV6-1
abundance: NA
CDR3nt: TGTGCCAGCAGTGAAATTATGGGGGGGGGAGACTATGGCTACACCTTC
CDR3aa: CASSEIMGGGDYGYTF

d_gene: NA
j_gene: TRBJ2-2
v_gene: TRBV6-6
abundance: NA
CDR3nt: TGTGCCAGCAGCCTCGAGGGGGACACCGGGGAGCTGTTTTTT
CDR3aa: CASSLEGDTGELFF

d_gene: TRBD1
j_gene: TRBJ1-6
v_gene: TRBV5-1
abundance: NA
CDR3nt: TGCGCCAGCAGCTCCATACAGGGGGCGAATTCACCCCTCCACTTT
CDR3aa: CASSSIQGANSPLHF

d_gene: TRBD1
j_gene: TRBJ2-3
v_gene: TRBV19
abundance: NA
CDR3nt: TGTGCCAGTAGGGGGACAGGGGATGGGTATACGCAGTATTTT
CDR3aa: CASRGTGDGYTQYF